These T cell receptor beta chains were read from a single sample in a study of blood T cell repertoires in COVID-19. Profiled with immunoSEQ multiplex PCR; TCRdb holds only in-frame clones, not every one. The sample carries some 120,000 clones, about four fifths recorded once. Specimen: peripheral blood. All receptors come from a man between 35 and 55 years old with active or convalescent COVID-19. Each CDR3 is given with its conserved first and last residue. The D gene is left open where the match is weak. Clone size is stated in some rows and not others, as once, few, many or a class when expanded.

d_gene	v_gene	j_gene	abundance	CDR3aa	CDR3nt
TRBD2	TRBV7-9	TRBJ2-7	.	CASTLTRGSSYEQYF	TGTGCCAGCACCCTAACCCGCGGGAGCTCCTACGAGCAGTACTTC
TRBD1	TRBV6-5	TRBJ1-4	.	CASSYRRGHEKLFF	TGTGCCAGCAGTTACCGCAGGGGGCATGAAAAACTGTTTTTT
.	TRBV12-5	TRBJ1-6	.	CASAPVPRAGIISPLHF	TGTGCTAGTGCCCCCGTTCCCCGGGCAGGGATTATTTCACCCCTCCACTTT
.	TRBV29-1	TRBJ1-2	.	CSVVSGSRGYTF	TGCAGCGTTGTTTCAGGGTCCCGCGGCTACACCTTC
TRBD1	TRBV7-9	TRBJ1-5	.	CASGQGNQPQHF	TGTGCCAGCGGACAGGGGAATCAGCCCCAGCATTTT
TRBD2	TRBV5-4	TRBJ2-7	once	CASSRSGGSYEQYF	TGTGCCAGCAGCCGTAGCGGGGGCTCCTACGAGCAGTACTTC
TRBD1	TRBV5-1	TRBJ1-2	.	CASSSSGQTYGYTF	TGCGCCAGCAGCTCCTCGGGACAGACCTATGGCTACACCTTC
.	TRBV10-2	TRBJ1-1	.	CASLPGQGTTEAFF	TGCGCCAGCCTACCGGGACAAGGAACGACTGAAGCTTTCTTT
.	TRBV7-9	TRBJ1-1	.	CASSLQLNTEAFF	TGTGCCAGCAGTCTACAGTTGAACACTGAAGCTTTCTTT
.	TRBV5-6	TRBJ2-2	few	CASSFGGTNTGELFF	TGTGCCAGCAGCTTCGGGGGAACGAACACCGGGGAGCTGTTTTTT
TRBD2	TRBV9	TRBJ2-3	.	CASSVGREGTDTQYF	TGTGCCAGCAGCGTAGGGCGGGAGGGGACAGATACGCAGTATTTT
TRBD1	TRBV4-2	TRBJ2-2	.	CASSQVDRGPTGELFF	TGTGCCAGCAGCCAAGTAGACAGGGGGCCCACCGGGGAGCTGTTTTTT
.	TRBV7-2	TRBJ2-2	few	CASRPTVVTNTGELFF	TGTGCCAGCAGACCCACGGTAGTGACGAACACCGGGGAGCTGTTTTTT
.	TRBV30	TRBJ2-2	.	CAWSASRGLTGELFF	TGTGCCTGGAGTGCCTCCCGGGGTCTCACCGGGGAGCTGTTTTTT
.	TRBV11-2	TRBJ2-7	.	CASSLDYGSAYEQYF	TGTGCCAGCAGCTTAGATTACGGGAGCGCCTACGAGCAGTACTTC
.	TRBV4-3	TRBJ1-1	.	CASSQDLGRVTEAFF	TGCGCCAGCAGCCAAGATCTTGGCAGGGTCACTGAAGCTTTCTTT
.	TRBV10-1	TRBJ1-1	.	CASSSGWNTEAFF	TGCGCCAGCAGTTCAGGGTGGAACACTGAAGCTTTCTTT
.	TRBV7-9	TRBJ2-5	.	CASSLVAGPQTQYF	TGTGCCAGCAGCTTAGTGGCAGGTCCACAGACCCAGTACTTC
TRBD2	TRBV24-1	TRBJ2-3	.	CATGRHGAGGGTDTQYF	TGTGCCACCGGAAGGCATGGGGCGGGAGGGGGCACAGATACGCAGTATTTT
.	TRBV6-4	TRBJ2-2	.	CASSSWGVSTGELFF	TGTGCCAGTTCCTCTTGGGGGGTTAGCACCGGGGAGCTGTTTTTT
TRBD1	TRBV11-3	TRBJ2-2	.	CASFKDDWTGNIGELFF	TGTGCCAGCTTCAAGGACGACTGGACAGGAAATATCGGGGAGCTGTTTTTT
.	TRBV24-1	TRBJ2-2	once	CATSRRTNTGELFF	TGTGCCACCAGTAGGCGGACGAACACCGGGGAGCTGTTTTTT
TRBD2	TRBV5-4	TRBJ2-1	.	CASSLVASGGGNEQFF	TGTGCCAGCAGCTTGGTTGCTAGCGGGGGGGGGAATGAGCAGTTCTTC
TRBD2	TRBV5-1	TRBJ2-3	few	CASSRGTSGASTDTQYF	TGCGCCAGCAGCCGTGGGACTAGCGGAGCCTCCACAGATACGCAGTATTTT
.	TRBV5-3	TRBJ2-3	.	CARSLGWPSPTDTQYF	TGTGCCAGAAGCTTGGGTTGGCCTAGTCCCACAGATACGCAGTATTTT
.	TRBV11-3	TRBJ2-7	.	CASSLERGPREYYEQYF	TGTGCCAGCAGCTTAGAAAGGGGCCCGCGAGAATACTACGAGCAGTACTTC
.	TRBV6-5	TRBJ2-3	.	CANNRLSTDTQYF	TGTGCCAACAACAGGTTGAGTACAGATACGCAGTATTTT
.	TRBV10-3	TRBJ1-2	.	CAISGTVDGYTF	TGTGCCATCAGTGGGACAGTTGATGGCTACACCTTC
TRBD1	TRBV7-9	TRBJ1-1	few	CASSVYSGGTEAFF	TGTGCCAGCAGCGTTTACTCAGGGGGCACTGAAGCTTTCTTT
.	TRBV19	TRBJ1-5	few	CASNRLARSNQPQHF	TGTGCCAGTAATAGGTTGGCTAGGAGCAATCAGCCCCAGCATTTT
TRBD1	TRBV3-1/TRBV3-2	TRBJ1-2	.	CASSQDLGQGHGYTF	TGTGCCAGCAGCCAAGATCTCGGACAGGGTCATGGCTACACCTTC
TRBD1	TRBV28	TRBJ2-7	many	CASSSGTVPYEQYF	TGTGCCAGCAGTTCCGGGACAGTTCCCTACGAGCAGTACTTC
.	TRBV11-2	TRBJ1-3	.	CASSSGGLLPSGNTIYF	TGTGCCAGCAGCTCGGGAGGACTGTTGCCCTCTGGAAACACCATATATTTT
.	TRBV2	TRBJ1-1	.	CASKGDLNTEAFF	TGTGCCAGCAAAGGGGATCTGAACACTGAAGCTTTCTTT
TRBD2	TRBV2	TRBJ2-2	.	CASSRGTSEYTGELFF	TGTGCCAGCAGTCGGGGGACTAGCGAGTACACCGGGGAGCTGTTTTTT
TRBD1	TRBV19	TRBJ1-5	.	CASHPQGAGLRSQHF	TGTGCCAGTCATCCCCAGGGGGCTGGTCTTCGGTCCCAGCATTTT
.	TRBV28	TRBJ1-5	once	CASRGWRGDNQPQHF	TGTGCCAGCAGGGGGTGGCGGGGAGACAATCAGCCCCAGCATTTT
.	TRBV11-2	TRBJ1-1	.	CASSQSGQITEAFF	TGTGCCAGCAGTCAATCGGGTCAGATCACTGAAGCTTTCTTT
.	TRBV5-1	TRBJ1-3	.	CASSLGAGNTIYF	TGCGCCAGCAGCTTGGGAGCAGGAAACACCATATATTTT
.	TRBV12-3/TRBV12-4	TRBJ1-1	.	CASRSDRFQAFF	TGTGCCAGCAGATCCGACAGGTTTCAGGCTTTCTTT
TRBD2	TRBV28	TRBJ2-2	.	CASSPWVGLAGAANTGELFF	TGTGCCAGCAGTCCTTGGGTGGGACTAGCGGGGGCCGCGAACACCGGGGAGCTGTTTTTT
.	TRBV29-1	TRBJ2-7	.	CSALGLSYEQYF	TGCAGCGCTCTGGGACTTTCCTACGAGCAGTACTTC
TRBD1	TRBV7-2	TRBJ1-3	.	CASSLAAGTAGNTIYF	TGTGCCAGCAGCTTAGCGGCAGGGACAGCTGGAAACACCATATATTTT
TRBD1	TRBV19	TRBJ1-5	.	CASSIAGGQVNQPQHF	TGTGCCAGTAGTATAGCGGGGGGACAGGTTAATCAGCCCCAGCATTTT
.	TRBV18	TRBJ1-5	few	CASSLGTDDQPQHF	TGTGCCAGCTCACTCGGGACTGATGATCAGCCCCAGCATTTT
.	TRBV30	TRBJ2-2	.	CAWIRGANTGELFF	TGTGCCTGGATCAGGGGGGCGAACACCGGGGAGCTGTTTTTT
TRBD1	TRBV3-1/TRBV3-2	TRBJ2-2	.	CASSAYGTGGTGELFF	TGTGCCAGCAGCGCTTATGGGACAGGCGGCACCGGGGAGCTGTTTTTT
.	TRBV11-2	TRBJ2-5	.	CASSPLGGTGQETQYF	TGTGCCAGCAGCCCCTTAGGCGGGACGGGACAAGAGACCCAGTACTTC
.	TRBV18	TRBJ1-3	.	CASSQRGGSGNTIYF	TGTGCCAGCTCACAAAGGGGTGGCTCTGGAAACACCATATATTTT
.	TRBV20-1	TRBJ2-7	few	CSAASGHEQYF	TGCAGTGCTGCTAGTGGCCACGAGCAGTACTTC
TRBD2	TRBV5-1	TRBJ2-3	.	CASRAGGGTDTQYF	TGCGCCAGCAGGGCGGGAGGAGGAACAGATACGCAGTATTTT
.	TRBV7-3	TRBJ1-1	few	CASSPGFGTEAFF	TGTGCCAGCAGCCCAGGGTTCGGGACTGAAGCTTTCTTT
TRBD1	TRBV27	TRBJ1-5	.	CASRDRTGPDQPQHF	TGTGCCAGCCGTGATAGGACAGGGCCGGATCAGCCCCAGCATTTT
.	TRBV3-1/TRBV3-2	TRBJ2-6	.	CASSLQGGSGANVLTF	TGTGCCAGCAGCTTACAGGGTGGCTCTGGGGCCAACGTCCTGACTTTC
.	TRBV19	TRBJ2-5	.	CASSISREEETQYF	TGTGCCAGTAGTATTTCGCGAGAAGAAGAGACCCAGTACTTC